This T cell receptor (beta chain) was sequenced for a study of blood T cell repertoires in COVID-19. Study-level background: Specimens from acute and convalescent COVID-19 originated in the United States, Italy and Spain. The analysed material was cDNA or gDNA that came from T cells, B-cell-depleted T cells, or PBMCs.

The authors' processing: It was from reference gene primer amplification that nucleated cell counts were estimated. Assay used: immunoSEQ multiplex PCR; TCRdb lists only in-frame clones, some missing. Clone size and the V and J calls come from that table; the DNA yielded D and trimming. The data hold tens of thousands of clones, with 82% observed a single time. A Seattle source enrolled patients during active infection and followed them longitudinally. Germline V CDR1 and CDR2: LNHDA, SQIVND (reference sequence). The CDR3 is 19 amino acids. V shed 4 bases, J shed 0 bases, and the junction held 9 bases outside the gene matches.

This receptor was obtained from a man older than 75 with COVID-19, enrolled during active disease. Specimen: peripheral blood. This chain joins TRBV19 and TRBJ2-2; TRBD2 matches at 12 bases. CDR3: CASSTIGLAGRTNTGELFF. DNA of the CDR3: TGTGCCAGTAGTACCATTGGACTAGCGGGAAGGACGAACACCGGGGAGCTGTTTTTT.